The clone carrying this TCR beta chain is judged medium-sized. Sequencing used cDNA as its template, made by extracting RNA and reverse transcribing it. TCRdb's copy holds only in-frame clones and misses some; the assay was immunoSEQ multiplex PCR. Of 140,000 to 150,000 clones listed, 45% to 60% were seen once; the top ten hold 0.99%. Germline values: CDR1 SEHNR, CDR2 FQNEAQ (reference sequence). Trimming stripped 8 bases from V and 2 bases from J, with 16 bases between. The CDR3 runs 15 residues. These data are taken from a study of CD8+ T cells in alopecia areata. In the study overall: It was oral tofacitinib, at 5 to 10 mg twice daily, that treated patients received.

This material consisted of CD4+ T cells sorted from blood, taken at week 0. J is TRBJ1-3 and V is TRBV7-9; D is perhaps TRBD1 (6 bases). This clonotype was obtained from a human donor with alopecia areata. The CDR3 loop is CASGISTGPGNTIYF. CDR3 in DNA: TGTGCCAGCGGGATTTCGACAGGTCCTGGAAACACCATATATTTT.